Listed here is a single TCR beta chain. The table came from immunoSEQ multiplex PCR; TCRdb's copy has only in-frame clones and leaves some out. This sample has more than 15,000 clones, with around three quarters found just once. This specimen comes from a study of OX40 agonist ivuxolimab in advanced cancers. CDR1 SGHVS and CDR2 FQNEAQ come from the germline V gene. The CDR3 covers 13 residues. Trimming stripped 3 bases from V and 3 bases from J, with 8 bases between. Sequenced material: CD4+ or CD8+ T cells sorted from blood, taken in a trial of the OX40 agonist ivuxolimab. The receptor was derived from an adult with an advanced solid tumor such as melanoma, head and neck, liver or kidney cancer. The chain uses TRBV7-8 and TRBJ1-1; the D gene is possibly TRBD1 (5 bases). CDR3 loop: CASSFGGDTEAFF. In nucleotides, the CDR3 is TGTGCCAGCAGCTTCGGGGGGGACACTGAAGCTTTCTTT. Full variable domain (remainder filled in from reference TRBV7-8 and TRBJ1-1): GAGVSQSPRYKVAKRGQDVALRCDPISGHVSLFWYQQALGQGPEFLTYFQNEAQLDKSGLPSDRFFAERPEGSVSTLKIQRTQQEDSAVYLCASSFGGDTEAFFGQGTRLTVV.